The 9 T cell receptor beta chains listed next were all sequenced from one sample in a study of T cell clones after liver transplantation. Profiled with immunoSEQ multiplex PCR; TCRdb holds only in-frame clones, not every one. The sample shows about 120,000 clones, 90% of them seen only once. The source material was CD4+ T cells from blood, sampled 12 months after liver transplant. These receptors were collected from a human patient who received a liver transplant. The graft donor may account for some of the T cells.

V usage is TRBV7-2 and J usage is TRBJ2-7; D call uncertain. Germline CDR1 is SGHTA and CDR2 is FQGNSA. This CDR3 contains 12 residues. The V end was cut by 1 base, the J end by 5 bases, with 6 bases between. The DNA of the CDR3 is TGTGCCAGCAGCTTAGTTAGGGACGAGCAGTACTTC. Amino acid sequence: CASSLVRDEQYF.

V and J are TRBV12-5 and TRBJ2-1; D is unclear. V lost 3 bases, J lost 7 bases, and 19 bases lay in between. The germline CDR1 and CDR2 sequences are LGHNT and FRNRAP. The CDR3 consists of 16 residues. The CDR3 loop reads CASGFFVTYETNEQFF. DNA of the CDR3: TGTGCTAGTGGTTTTTTCGTGACTTACGAAACAAATGAGCAGTTCTTC. Looking up the rest from reference TRBV12-5 and TRBJ2-1 gives the full variable domain: DARVTQTPRHKVTEMGQEVTMRCQPILGHNTVFWYRQTMMQGLELLAYFRNRAPLDDSGMPKDRFSAEMPDATLATLKIQPSEPRDSAVYFCASGFFVTYETNEQFFGPGTRLTVL.

Concerning this clone: The same CDR3 can be traced to other DNA sequences in this sample. The genes are TRBV11-2 and TRBJ2-1, with D possibly being TRBD2 (7 bases). Deletions cut 0 bases from V and 6 bases from J, with 15 bases between. The CDR3 length is 16 residues. Germline assignment: CDR1 SGHAT and CDR2 FQNNGV. The CDR3 DNA sequence: TGTGCCAGCAGCTTAGATTTGGCGGGGGCGGGCAATGAGCAGTTCTTC. This sequence encodes CASSLDLAGAGNEQFF.

The V call is TRBV19, the J call TRBJ2-3; D is possibly TRBD2 (5 bases). Trimming pared 5 bases from V and 1 base from J, leaving 10 bases between. CDR3 length equals 14 residues. Germline lookup yields CDR1 LNHDA and CDR2 SQIVND (reference sequence). CDR3 region: CASSRRWGTDTQYF. Written as DNA, the CDR3 is TGTGCCAGTAGTCGGAGGTGGGGCACAGATACGCAGTATTTT.

Comments on this clone: In the same sample, other DNA sequences code for this CDR3. Here the CDR3 DNA reads TGTGCCAGCAGCTTTAGCGGGAACACAGATACGCAGTATTTT. It specifies CASSFSGNTDTQYF. The chain links TRBV7-2 to TRBJ2-3; 8 bases align to TRBD2. Germline trimming cut 3 bases from V and 2 bases from J; bases unmatched to any gene: 1. Looked up from germline, CDR1 is SGHTA and CDR2 is FQGNSA. This CDR3 comprises 14 residues.

The V gene is TRBV10-1, the J gene TRBJ2-7; D perhaps matches TRBD2 (6 bases). The CDR3 runs 13 residues. The germline V gene has CDR1 WNHNN and CDR2 SYGVQD (reference sequence). V was pared by 5 bases and J by 6 bases, with 14 bases between. For the CDR3, the DNA is TGCGCCAGCAGTAGAGCGGGTGACCTCGAGCAGTACTTC. This encodes CASSRAGDLEQYF.

The CDR3 DNA sequence: TGTGCCAGCTTCCAGGGGGGGAGCTCCTACGAGCAGTACTTC. This gives the protein CASFQGGSSYEQYF. The chain has TRBV2 and TRBJ2-7; tentatively, D is TRBD1 or TRBD2 (7 bases each). Germline values: CDR1 SNHLY, CDR2 FYNNEI. V lost 8 bases, J lost 0 bases, and 14 bases lay in between. The CDR3 has 14 residues.

The chain has TRBV9 and TRBJ2-6, with D unresolved. The CDR3 runs 16 residues. V lost 0 bases, J lost 0 bases, and 7 bases lay in between. Germline values: CDR1 SGDLS, CDR2 YYNGEE. The chain's CDR3 is CASSVVGSSGANVLTF. In nucleotides, the CDR3 is TGTGCCAGCAGCGTAGTGGGGTCCTCTGGGGCCAACGTCCTGACTTTC.

This clone was seen only once. The genes are TRBV7-3 and TRBJ2-2; D might be TRBD1 or TRBD2, each matching 5 bases. Germline V gives CDR1 SGHTA, CDR2 FQGTGA. The germline V and J ends were trimmed by 5 bases and 2 bases, with 12 bases remaining between them. This CDR3 is 15 amino acids long. CDR3 in DNA: TGTGCCAGCAGCCCGGGACCGAGAAACACCGGGGAGCTGTTTTTT. Its protein product is CASSPGPRNTGELFF.